The 16 T cell receptor beta chains reported below all come from one sample, sequenced in a study of neurological immune-mediated disorders. TCRdb analysed the 5' RACE reads with MiXCR anew, one entry per CDR3 protein. In the table there are 85,000 to 100,000 distinct CDR3 sequences, roughly 4% of which are singletons. The specimen sequenced was PBMCs. These TCRs come from a woman between 18 and 29 years old with multiple sclerosis.

This clonotype came up many times. V usage is TRBV20-1 and J usage is TRBJ2-7; perhaps TRBD2 as D (6 bases). Germline V CDR1 and CDR2: DFQATT, SNEGSKA (reference sequence). The CDR3 covers 15 residues. V gave up 2 bases and J gave up 3 bases, with 17 bases separating them. This chain's CDR3 is CSARLTGTGGYEQYF. CDR3 bases: TGCAGTGCTAGACTCACCGGGACTGGAGGCTACGAGCAGTACTTC.

This clonotype was counted at least ten times. The V and J genes are TRBV12-3 or TRBV12-4 and TRBJ2-1, with 10 bases fitting TRBD2. Trimming removed 1 base from V and 2 bases from J; junction bases left unmatched: 2. CDR3 length: 16 residues. CDR3 loop: CASSLGLAGAYNEQFF. CDR3 DNA sequence: TGTGCCAGCAGTTTAGGGCTAGCGGGGGCCTACAATGAGCAGTTCTTC.

This rearrangement joins TRBV5-1 to TRBJ1-1; D gene unclear. The V end lost 0 bases, the J end lost 7 bases, and 7 bases lay between the germline ends. Per the germline V gene, CDR1 is SGHRS and CDR2 is YFSETQ. This CDR3 is built from 12 residues. For the CDR3, the DNA is TGCGCCAGCAGCTTGGGAATAGGTGAAGCTTTCTTT. The encoded protein is CASSLGIGEAFF.

This clonotype was seen at least ten times. The V gene is TRBV11-2, the J gene TRBJ2-1, with 9 bases that match TRBD1. This CDR3 comprises 18 residues. Germline V CDR1 and CDR2: SGHAT, FQNNGV. Unmatched junction bases numbered 6, after V lost 0 bases and J lost 0 bases. Here the CDR3 DNA reads TGTGCCAGCAGCTTAGATCGGGACAGGGCTATCTCCTACAATGAGCAGTTCTTC. Encoded protein: CASSLDRDRAISYNEQFF.

There are many counts of this clonotype. V and J are TRBV5-1 and TRBJ1-2, with 8 bases aligning to TRBD1. The CDR3 has 13 residues. Germline CDR1 SGHRS, CDR2 YFSETQ. V shed 3 bases and J 6 bases; nucleotides not matched to a gene: 4. The CDR3 reads CASSSDRVDGYTF. CDR3 coding DNA: TGCGCCAGCAGCTCGGACAGGGTTGATGGCTACACCTTC.

This clonotype was seen many times. The chain links TRBV7-9 to TRBJ2-3; D is possibly TRBD2 (5 bases). This CDR3 has 15 residues. Germline CDR1 and CDR2: SEHNR and FQNEAQ (reference sequence). Trimming took off 8 bases at V and 4 bases at J, with 19 bases between the two ends. The CDR3 nucleotides are TGTGCCAGCGGCCCCCGGCGGGCCGAGGCAGATACGCAGTATTTT. Residues: CASGPRRAEADTQYF.

The V call is TRBV15, the J call TRBJ1-3; 8 positions agree with TRBD1. V was clipped by 1 base and J by 3 bases; unmatched bases: 2. This CDR3 has 15 residues. Germline assignment: CDR1 LNHNV and CDR2 YYDKDF (reference sequence). The CDR3 spells CATSRATGGGNTIYF. The CDR3 DNA sequence: TGTGCCACCAGCAGAGCAACAGGGGGTGGAAACACCATATATTTT.

This clonotype came up many times. V is TRBV20-1 and J is TRBJ2-3; D gene ambiguous. Germline values: CDR1 DFQATT, CDR2 SNEGSKA (reference sequence). The CDR3 has 15 residues. Trimming pared 0 bases from V and 1 base from J, leaving 11 bases between. The CDR3 spells CSARDSSSGTDTQYF. The DNA for the CDR3 is TGCAGTGCTAGAGATTCTTCTTCGGGCACAGATACGCAGTATTTT.

This clonotype showed up just a few times. The V call is TRBV29-1, the J call TRBJ2-2; 13 bases align to TRBD2. Unmatched junction bases numbered 8, after V lost 4 bases and J lost 0 bases. This CDR3 spans 18 amino acids. In germline, CDR1 is SQVTM, CDR2 ANQGSEA. DNA for the CDR3: TGCAGCGTTGGGGGGACTAGCGGGGCCACTTCGAACACCGGGGAGCTGTTTTTT. As protein: CSVGGTSGATSNTGELFF.

This clonotype was seen only a few times. The rearrangement joins TRBV5-5 to TRBJ1-1; 7 positions agree with TRBD1. V shed 5 bases, J shed 1 base, and the junction held 8 bases outside the gene matches. CDR1 is SGHKS, CDR2 YYEKEE, per germline (reference sequence). This CDR3 has 15 amino acids. CDR3 bases: TGTGCCAGCAGGGGAAGGGGGCTGGGGAACACTGAAGCTTTCTTT. As protein: CASRGRGLGNTEAFF. Filled out from reference TRBV5-5 and TRBJ1-1, the complete variable domain reads DAGVTQSPTHLIKTRGQQVTLRCSPISGHKSVSWYQQVLGQGPQFIFQYYEKEERGRGNFPDRFSARQFPNYSSELNVNALLLGDSALYLCASRGRGLGNTEAFFGQGTRLTVV.

This clonotype was counted ten times or more. The chain links TRBV12-3 or TRBV12-4 to TRBJ2-7; 8 nucleotides agree with TRBD2. J gave up 5 bases and V 4 bases, and 4 bases lay outside the gene matches. The CDR3 has 13 residues. As DNA, the CDR3 is TGTGCCAGCAGTTCCCGGGAGGGCGACGAGCAGTACTTC. Translation gives CASSSREGDEQYF.

This clonotype was detected many times. The chain combines TRBV5-1 with TRBJ2-1, with 13 bases lining up with TRBD2. V lost 4 bases to trimming and J lost 6 bases; unmatched junction nucleotides: 4. Germline V gene sequence: CDR1 SGHRS, CDR2 YFSETQ. The CDR3 covers 15 residues. In DNA form, the CDR3 reads TGCGCCAGCAGCCGAGGGACTAGCGGGATCAATGAGCAGTTCTTC. Protein sequence: CASSRGTSGINEQFF.

This clonotype was counted many times. The chain uses TRBV11-2 and TRBJ1-2; 10 bases are a match to TRBD1. Looked up from germline, CDR1 is SGHAT and CDR2 is FQNNGV. Trimming took 1 base from V and 6 from J; bases not matched to a gene: 5. The CDR3 is 15 residues long. The CDR3 bases are TGTGCCAGCAGCTTAGTGGGACAGGGGTTCGATGGCTACACCTTC. Encoded protein: CASSLVGQGFDGYTF.

This clonotype was seen repeatedly, ten times or more. This chain joins TRBV7-8 and TRBJ2-1, with D perhaps matching TRBD2 (6 bases). Germline V lookup: CDR1 SGHVS, CDR2 FQNEAQ. V was trimmed by 4 bases and J by 1 base, leaving 11 bases between them. The CDR3 runs to 15 residues. The DNA of the CDR3 is TGTGCCAGCAGCTCGACTAGGGTTTCCTACAATGAGCAGTTCTTC. Translated: CASSSTRVSYNEQFF.

This clonotype was observed a few times. This chain connects TRBV6-5 to TRBJ2-2; D not resolved. Germline CDR1 MNHEY, CDR2 SVGAGI. This CDR3 is 11 amino acids long. Trimming left V 6 bases short and J 9 bases short, with 8 bases between. As DNA, the CDR3 is TGTGCCAGCAGGGATTCGCGGGAGCTGTTTTTT. Protein sequence: CASRDSRELFF.

This clonotype was found many times. This chain joins TRBV2 and TRBJ1-5; D not resolved. This CDR3 spans 14 amino acids. Germline values: CDR1 SNHLY, CDR2 FYNNEI. The V gene lost 3 bases and the J gene lost 2 bases, with 8 bases spanning the gap. Written as DNA, the CDR3 is TGTGCCAGCAGTGATTCCAGCCGCAATCAGCCCCAGCATTTT. Protein sequence: CASSDSSRNQPQHF.